This T cell receptor beta chain was documented in a study of blood T cell repertoires in COVID-19. Looking at the study overall: The United States, Italy and Spain supplied acute and convalescent COVID-19 samples. PBMCs, B-cell-depleted T cells, or T cells were the source of the cDNA or gDNA that made up the material.

This clone has more than one count but fewer than ten. Original data processing: Reference gene primer amplification gave nucleated cell count estimates. Clones were sequenced by immunoSEQ multiplex PCR, and TCRdb holds only the in-frame ones, with some missing. V, J and clone size are those of that table, while D and trimming were read from the DNA. The data contain about 74,000 clones, more than 70% of them singletons. The ends lost 3 bases at V and 5 bases at J; junction bases unmatched: 1. There are 14 residues in the CDR3. Germline CDR1 ENHRY, CDR2 SYGVKD. The TCR sequence derives from an elderly woman with acute or convalescent COVID-19. What was sequenced was peripheral blood. The chain is built from TRBV10-3 and TRBJ1-6, with 7 bases identical to TRBD1. The CDR3 spells CAISEGTDNSPLHF. CDR3 sequence (DNA): TGTGCCATCAGTGAAGGGACAGATAATTCACCCCTCCACTTT.